A single sample is the source of the 9 T cell receptor beta chains below, sequenced in a study of radiotherapy plus CTLA-4 blockade in lung cancer. Clones were sequenced by immunoSEQ multiplex PCR, and TCRdb holds only the in-frame ones, with some missing. The sample yields 120,000 or so clones, about four fifths seen once. This specimen consisted of peripheral blood, obtained from a patient treated with radiotherapy plus ipilimumab. These TCRs come from a human donor with non-small cell lung cancer who had a partial response to radiotherapy plus ipilimumab.

The chain couples TRBV30 to TRBJ2-2; 10 nucleotides line up with TRBD2. The germline gives CDR1 GTSNPN, CDR2 SVGIG (reference sequence). The CDR3 extends over 16 amino acids. The J segment lost 4 bases and the V segment lost 4 bases, leaving 9 bases of the junction unmatched. CDR3 residues: CAWIPSGRLGTGELFF. CDR3 nucleotide sequence: TGTGCCTGGATCCCTAGCGGGAGATTGGGCACCGGGGAGCTGTTTTTT.

This chain links TRBV4-2 with TRBJ1-4; D is ambiguous. The V and J ends lost 1 base and 3 bases respectively, with 9 bases between them. Germline CDR1 reads LGHNA; CDR2 reads YNFKEQ. This CDR3 has 15 amino acids. This chain's CDR3 is CASSQGARSNEKLFF. The CDR3 bases are TGTGCCAGCAGCCAAGGGGCCAGGTCTAATGAAAAACTGTTTTTT.

The chain is built from TRBV7-8 and TRBJ2-1; 12 bases line up with TRBD2. Germline V CDR1 and CDR2: SGHVS, FQNEAQ. This CDR3 is 17 amino acids long. V gave up 5 bases and J gave up 3 bases; unmatched junction bases: 8. The CDR3 loop reads CASSARLAGDLYNEQFF. In DNA, the CDR3 is TGTGCCAGCAGCGCAAGACTAGCGGGAGATCTCTACAATGAGCAGTTCTTC.

V and J are TRBV19 and TRBJ1-1; D ambiguous. Trimming stripped 3 bases from V and 4 bases from J, with 9 bases between. This CDR3 contains 13 residues. CDR1 and CDR2 from the germline V gene are LNHDA and SQIVND (reference sequence). The CDR3 coding sequence is TGTGCCAGTAGTATTAGCCCCTCCACTGAAGCTTTCTTT. Residues: CASSISPSTEAFF.

This chain connects TRBV28 to TRBJ2-2; tentative D call: TRBD1 (6 bases). The CDR3 runs 14 residues. Germline CDR1 is MDHEN and CDR2 is SYDVKM. Trimming pared 6 bases from V and 4 bases from J, leaving 12 bases between. This CDR3 reads CASSRTVSTGELFF. CDR3 DNA: TGTGCCAGCAGCCGGACAGTGAGCACCGGGGAGCTGTTTTTT.

The chain uses TRBV27 and TRBJ2-7, with 14 bases that match TRBD2. CDR1 and CDR2 from the germline V gene are MNHEY and SMNVEV (reference sequence). The trim removed 0 bases at V and 0 bases at J, leaving 4 bases unmatched. This CDR3 spans 18 amino acids. CDR3: CASSLSTSGRVGSYEQYF. The CDR3 DNA is TGTGCCAGCAGTTTATCGACTAGCGGGAGGGTAGGCTCCTACGAGCAGTACTTC.

CDR3 sequence: CASSFLAGGETQYF. The CDR3 nucleotides read TGTGCCAGCAGCTTCTTAGCGGGCGGGGAGACCCAGTACTTC. The rearrangement uses TRBV5-6 and TRBJ2-5, with TRBD2 matching 7 bases. Germline values: CDR1 SGHDT, CDR2 YYEEEE. CDR3 length: 14 residues. J was trimmed by 5 bases and V by 2 bases; bases with no gene match: 6. The complete variable domain, with remaining parts taken from reference TRBV5-6 and TRBJ2-5, reads DAGVTQSPTHLIKTRGQQVTLRCSPKSGHDTVSWYQQALGQGPQFIFQYYEEEERQRGNFPDRFSGHQFPNYSSELNVNALLLGDSALYLCASSFLAGGETQYFGPGTRLLVL.

CDR3: CASSSDQGLHNEQFF. The CDR3 nucleotides are TGTGCCAGTAGTTCCGACCAGGGACTCCACAATGAGCAGTTCTTC. J is TRBJ2-1 and V is TRBV19, with a tentative D call TRBD2 (6 bases). This CDR3 spans 15 amino acids. The germline gives CDR1 LNHDA, CDR2 SQIVND (reference sequence). V gave up 5 bases and J gave up 5 bases, with 16 bases separating them.

This CDR3 reads CASTRAPGDYGYTF. For the CDR3, the DNA is TGTGCCAGCACCCGAGCCCCAGGGGACTATGGCTACACCTTC. This rearrangement joins TRBV6-4 to TRBJ1-2; tentatively, D is TRBD1 (6 bases). The ends were cut back, 7 bases at V and 3 bases at J, with 15 bases in the middle. CDR1 MRHNA and CDR2 SNTAGT come from the germline V gene. CDR3 length: 14 amino acids.